This passage covers 6 T cell receptor beta chains from one sample sequenced in a study of monozygotic twins with inflammatory bowel disease. Reanalyzing the 5' RACE reads, TCRdb keeps one entry per CDR3 protein, without DNA. The sample's table shows about 210,000 distinct CDR3 sequences. Specimen: blood. These receptors originate from a human donor with ulcerative colitis or Crohn's disease, or a healthy co-twin of an affected twin (not recorded which).

The chain joins TRBV3-1 to TRBJ2-3. The germline gives CDR1 LGHDT, CDR2 YNNKEL (reference sequence). The CDR3 length is 11 residues. CDR3 in amino acids: CASSNWMAQYF.

The chain is built from TRBV12-3 or TRBV12-4 and TRBJ1-5; TCRdb gives TRBD1 as the D gene, but with no DNA this cannot be confirmed. This CDR3 spans 13 amino acids. The CDR3: CASRSQAEQPQHF.

The gene calls are TRBV20-1 and TRBJ1-2; TCRdb's D gene call, TRBD1, goes unchecked for lack of DNA. CDR3 length equals 16 residues. Germline V gives CDR1 DFQATT, CDR2 SNEGSKA (reference sequence). This chain's CDR3 is CSARISTSDKAGGYTF.

The chain has TRBV5-8 and TRBJ2-2; TCRdb picks TRBD2, but there is no DNA to check that call. CDR1 is SGHTS, CDR2 YDEGEE, per germline. The CDR3 is 16 amino acids. The CDR3 protein is CASSLDSGWNTGELFF.

The rearrangement links TRBV12-3 or TRBV12-4 to TRBJ2-7; with no DNA, the TCRdb D assignment of TRBD1 cannot be verified. This CDR3 has 14 amino acids. The CDR3: CASSRNTGTHEQYF.

The genes are TRBV6-1 and TRBJ1-2; TCRdb indicates TRBD1, and absent DNA this call remains unverified. This CDR3 is 15 amino acids long. Germline V gene data show CDR1 as MNHNS and CDR2 as SASEGT. CDR3 sequence: CASNIQGAAFYGYTF.